This T cell receptor beta chain was captured in a study of OX40 agonist ivuxolimab in advanced cancers. Study information: Patients got intravenous ivuxolimab at 0.01 to 10 mg/kg every 2 weeks. Patients receiving dose escalation had hepatocellular carcinoma, melanoma, renal cell or head and neck cancer. Allowance was made for prior anti-PD-1, anti-PD-L1 or anti-CTLA-4 therapy, and about 37% had some.

Libraries were prepared by immunoSEQ multiplex PCR; TCRdb keeps only in-frame clonotypes and omits some of them. The repertoire holds around 80,000 clones, 92% seen once, with about 8.6% in the top ten. Per the germline V gene, CDR1 is ENHRY and CDR2 is SYGVKD. The CDR3 has 16 amino acids. With V trimmed by 1 base and J by 4 bases, 5 bases remained unmatched. The source was CD4+ or CD8+ T cells sorted from blood, collected in a trial of the OX40 agonist ivuxolimab. J is TRBJ2-1 and V is TRBV10-3; 9 bases line up with TRBD2. The sequence derives from an adult with an advanced solid tumor such as melanoma, head and neck, liver or kidney cancer. CDR3 nucleotide sequence: TGTGCCATCAGTGAGTTGGGCGGGGGGGCTTACAATGAGCAGTTCTTC. This codes for CAISELGGGAYNEQFF.